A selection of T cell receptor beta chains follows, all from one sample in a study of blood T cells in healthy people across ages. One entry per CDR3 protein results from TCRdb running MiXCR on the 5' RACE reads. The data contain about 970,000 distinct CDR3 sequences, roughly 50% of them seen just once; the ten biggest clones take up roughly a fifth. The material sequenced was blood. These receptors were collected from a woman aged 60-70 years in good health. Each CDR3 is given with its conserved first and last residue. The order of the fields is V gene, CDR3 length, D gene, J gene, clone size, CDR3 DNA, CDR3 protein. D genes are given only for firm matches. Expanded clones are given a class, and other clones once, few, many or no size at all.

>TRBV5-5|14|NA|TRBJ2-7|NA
TGTGCCAGCAGCTTCGGGCAGGGGCGCGGCGAGCAGTACTTC
CASSFGQGRGEQYF
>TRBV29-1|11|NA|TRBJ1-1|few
TGCAGCGCACGGTTGAACACTGAAGCTTTCTTT
CSARLNTEAFF
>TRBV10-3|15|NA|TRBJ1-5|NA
TGTGCCATCAGCCAAGGATGGCGGGGAAATCAGCCCCAGCATTTT
CAISQGWRGNQPQHF
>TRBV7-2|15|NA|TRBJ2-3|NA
TGTGCCAGCAGACGAGGGGCAGGACGCACAGATACGCAGTATTTT
CASRRGAGRTDTQYF
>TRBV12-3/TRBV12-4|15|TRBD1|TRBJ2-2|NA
TGTGCCAGCAGGCGAGACAGGGCCGGGACCGGGGAGCTGTTTTTT
CASRRDRAGTGELFF
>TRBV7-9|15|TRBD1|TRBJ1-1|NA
TGTGCCAGCAGTCTACAGGGGGCAAGGGGGACTGAAGCTTTCTTT
CASSLQGARGTEAFF
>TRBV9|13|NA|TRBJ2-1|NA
TGTGCCAGCAGCGTCGGCCTAAGGAATGAGCAGTTCTTC
CASSVGLRNEQFF
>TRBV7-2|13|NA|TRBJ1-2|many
TGTGCCAGCAGCTTGGGTCCGAACTATGGCTACACCTTC
CASSLGPNYGYTF
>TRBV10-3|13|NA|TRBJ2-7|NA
TGTGCCATCAGTGAGTCGGCGGAGGGTGAGCAGTACTTC
CAISESAEGEQYF
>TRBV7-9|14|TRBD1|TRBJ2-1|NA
TGTGCCAGCAGCGGGACAGGGGGTTTGAATGAGCAGTTCTTC
CASSGTGGLNEQFF
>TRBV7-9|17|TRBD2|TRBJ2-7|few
TGTGCCAGCAGCTTTCCGATTAGCGGGAGGACCTCCTACGAGCAGTACTTC
CASSFPISGRTSYEQYF
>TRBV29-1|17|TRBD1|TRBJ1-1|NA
TGCAGCGTTGAGTTCGGGACAGACAAAGACCCGAACACTGAAGCTTTCTTT
CSVEFGTDKDPNTEAFF
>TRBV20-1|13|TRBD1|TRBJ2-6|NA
TGCAGTGGATCGGACAGGGGGTCCAACGTCCTGACTTTC
CSGSDRGSNVLTF
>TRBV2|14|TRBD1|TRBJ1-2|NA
TGTGCCAGTTCCGGGACAGCCCTTTGGTTAGGCTACACCTTC
CASSGTALWLGYTF
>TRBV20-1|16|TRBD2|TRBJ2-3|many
TGCAGTGCTAGGCTAGGACTAGCGGGGAGCACAGATACGCAGTATTTT
CSARLGLAGSTDTQYF
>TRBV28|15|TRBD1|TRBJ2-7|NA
TGTGCCAGCAGTTTGGGTTGGGGACAGGGAAGAATTCAGTACTTC
CASSLGWGQGRIQYF